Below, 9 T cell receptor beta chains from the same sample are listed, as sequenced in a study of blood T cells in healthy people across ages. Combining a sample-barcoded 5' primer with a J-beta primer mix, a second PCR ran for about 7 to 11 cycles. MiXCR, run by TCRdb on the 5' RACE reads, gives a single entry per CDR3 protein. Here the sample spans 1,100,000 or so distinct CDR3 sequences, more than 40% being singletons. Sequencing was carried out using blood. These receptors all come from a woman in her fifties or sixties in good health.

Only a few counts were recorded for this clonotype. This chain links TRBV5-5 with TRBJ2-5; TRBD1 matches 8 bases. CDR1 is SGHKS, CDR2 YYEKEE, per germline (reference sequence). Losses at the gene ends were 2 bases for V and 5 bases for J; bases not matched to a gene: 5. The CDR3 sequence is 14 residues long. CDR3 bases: TGTGCCAGCAGCTTCAGGACAGGGCTGGAGACCCAGTACTTC. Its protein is CASSFRTGLETQYF.

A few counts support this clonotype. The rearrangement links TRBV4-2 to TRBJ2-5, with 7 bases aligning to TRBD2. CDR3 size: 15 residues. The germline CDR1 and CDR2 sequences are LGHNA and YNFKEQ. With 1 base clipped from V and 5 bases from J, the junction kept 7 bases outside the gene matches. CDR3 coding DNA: TGTGCCAGCAGCCAAGGTGGACTAGATCGCGAGACCCAGTACTTC. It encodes CASSQGGLDRETQYF.

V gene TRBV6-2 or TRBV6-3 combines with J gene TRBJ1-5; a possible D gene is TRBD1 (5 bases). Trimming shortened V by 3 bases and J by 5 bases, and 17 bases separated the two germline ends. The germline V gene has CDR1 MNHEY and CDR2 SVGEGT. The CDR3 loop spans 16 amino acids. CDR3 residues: CASSYVQGTIYQPQHF. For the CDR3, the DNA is TGTGCCAGCAGTTATGTCCAGGGTACCATATATCAGCCCCAGCATTTT.

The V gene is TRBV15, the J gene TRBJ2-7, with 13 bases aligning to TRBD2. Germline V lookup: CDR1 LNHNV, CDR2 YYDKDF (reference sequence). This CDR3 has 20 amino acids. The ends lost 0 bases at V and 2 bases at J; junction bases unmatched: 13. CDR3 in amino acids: CATSRDAGTSGTGDPYEQYF. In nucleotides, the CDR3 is TGTGCCACCAGCAGAGACGCCGGGACTAGCGGGACAGGGGATCCCTACGAGCAGTACTTC. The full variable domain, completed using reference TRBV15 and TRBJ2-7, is DAMVIQNPRYQVTQFGKPVTLSCSQTLNHNVMYWYQQKSSQAPKLLFHYYDKDFNNEADTPDNFQSRRPNTSFCFLDIRSPGLGDTAMYLCATSRDAGTSGTGDPYEQYFGPGTRLTVT.

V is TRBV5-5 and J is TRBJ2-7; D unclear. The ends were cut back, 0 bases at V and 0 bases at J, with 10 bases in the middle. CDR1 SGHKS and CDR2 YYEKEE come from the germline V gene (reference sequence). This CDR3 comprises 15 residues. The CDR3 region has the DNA TGTGCCAGCAGCTTGGCCGCGGCCCTCTCCTACGAGCAGTACTTC. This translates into CASSLAAALSYEQYF.

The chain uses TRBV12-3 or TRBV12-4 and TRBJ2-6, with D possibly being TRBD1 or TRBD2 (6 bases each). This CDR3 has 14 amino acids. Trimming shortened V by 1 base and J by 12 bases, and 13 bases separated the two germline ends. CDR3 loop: CASSLEGGAPVLTF. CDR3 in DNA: TGTGCCAGCAGTTTAGAGGGGGGCGCCCCCGTCCTGACTTTC.

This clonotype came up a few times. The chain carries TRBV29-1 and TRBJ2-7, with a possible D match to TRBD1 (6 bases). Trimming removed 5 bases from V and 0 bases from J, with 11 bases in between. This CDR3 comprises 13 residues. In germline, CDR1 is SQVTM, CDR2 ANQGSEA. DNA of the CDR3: TGCAGCGTTCCCCGGGACAACTCCTACGAGCAGTACTTC. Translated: CSVPRDNSYEQYF.

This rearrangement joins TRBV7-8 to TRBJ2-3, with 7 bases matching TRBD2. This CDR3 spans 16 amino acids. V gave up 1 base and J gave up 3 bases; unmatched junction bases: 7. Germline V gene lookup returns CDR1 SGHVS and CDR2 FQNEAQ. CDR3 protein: CASSLGLNGRTDTQYF. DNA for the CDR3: TGTGCCAGCAGCTTAGGGTTGAACGGGAGGACAGATACGCAGTATTTT.

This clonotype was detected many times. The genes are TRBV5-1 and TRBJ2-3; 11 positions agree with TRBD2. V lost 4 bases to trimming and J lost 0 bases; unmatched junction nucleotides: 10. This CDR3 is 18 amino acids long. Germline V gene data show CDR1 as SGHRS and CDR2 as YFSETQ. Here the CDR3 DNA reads TGCGCCAGCAGCACACTAGCGGGGGACCTCTTAAGCACAGATACGCAGTATTTT. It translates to CASSTLAGDLLSTDTQYF.